This T cell receptor (beta chain) was retrieved from a study of cytomegalovirus exposure and HLA in healthy donors. PCR amplification relied on 60 Vbeta primers (plus 13 Jbeta primers). Repertoires were generated with immunoSEQ multiplex PCR, while TCRdb's copy carries only in-frame clones and drops some. The data hold 200,000 to 250,000 clones, with around 85% observed a single time. Germline V gene sequence: CDR1 GTSNPN, CDR2 SVGIG (reference sequence). CDR3 size: 16 residues. Trimming took off 0 bases at V and 0 bases at J, with 11 bases between the two ends. The sequenced material came from PBMCs. The chain combines TRBV30 with TRBJ1-4, with D perhaps matching TRBD1 (6 bases). The receptor was isolated from a girl aged 2-10 years in good health and CMV-seronegative. The CDR3 coding sequence is TGTGCCTGGAGTGTTTCCAGGACAGCAACTAATGAAAAACTGTTTTTT. It yields the protein CAWSVSRTATNEKLFF.